This record concerns one TCR beta chain sequence. The antigen remains undetermined. The CDR3 consists of 14 residues. V gave up 8 bases and J gave up 0 bases, with 13 bases separating them. Germline CDR1 reads MNHEY; CDR2 reads SMNVEV (reference sequence). This record belongs to a study of long-term antiretroviral therapy in people with HIV. Samples were assayed with immunoSEQ v3.0 at survey level. Each sample had sequencing targeting roughly 35,000-55,000 T-cell genomes. Sequencing used immunoSEQ multiplex PCR; TCRdb keeps in-frame clones, though not all of them. This sample has 18,000 or so clones, with 80% to 90% found just once. None of the participants with HIV were treated outside the United States. Every specimen provided about 0.9-10 million cryopreserved PBMC before DNA extraction took place. Study results and limitations: Dominating the repertoire at all time points were the clones that expanded before ART.

The source material was unsorted PBMCs, sampled 4.2 years after starting antiretroviral therapy. This clonotype was sampled from a man aged 50 or older with HIV. This rearrangement joins TRBV27 to TRBJ1-1, with no clear D. The DNA of the CDR3 is TGTGCCAGCCTTAGGCCGGGCGTGAACACTGAAGCTTTCTTT. Translation gives CASLRPGVNTEAFF.